This passage covers 18 T cell receptor beta chains from one sample sequenced in a study of cytotoxic CD8 clonotypes in ibrutinib-treated CLL. The data were produced by immunoSEQ multiplex PCR, yet TCRdb's version contains in-frame clones alone and is incomplete. The sample comprises over 120,000 clones, more than 75% of which are singletons, and less than 8.5% rests with the top ten. Sequencing used PBMCs, obtained after 36 months of ibrutinib treatment. These receptors were collected from a human donor with chronic lymphocytic leukemia.

The rearrangement links TRBV2 to TRBJ2-6; D remains ambiguous. V lost 2 bases, J lost 1 base, and 6 bases lay in between. Germline assignment: CDR1 SNHLY and CDR2 FYNNEI. The CDR3 sequence is 15 residues long. CDR3 protein: CASSENGSGANVLTF. The CDR3, as DNA: TGTGCCAGCAGTGAAAATGGGTCTGGGGCCAACGTCCTGACTTTC. The variable domain in full, with the rest retrieved from reference TRBV2 and TRBJ2-6, is EPEVTQTPSHQVTQMGQEVILRCVPISNHLYFYWYRQILGQKVEFLVSFYNNEISEKSEIFDDQFSVERPDGSNFTLKIRSTKLEDSAMYFCASSENGSGANVLTFGAGSRLTVL.

V gene TRBV6-1 combines with J gene TRBJ1-5; D might be TRBD1 (5 bases). The CDR3 has 15 amino acids. Germline CDR1 is MNHNS and CDR2 is SASEGT. V lost 3 bases, J lost 5 bases, and 14 bases lay in between. CDR3 coding DNA: TGTGCCAGCAGTGACGAGGGAAGGACACATCAGCCCCAGCATTTT. Translation: CASSDEGRTHQPQHF.

V and J are TRBV30 and TRBJ2-3; unclear D gene. Germline-derived CDR1 and CDR2 are GTSNPN and SVGIG (reference sequence). CDR3 length: 16 amino acids. The ends were cut back, 5 bases at V and 0 bases at J, with 18 bases in the middle. The CDR3 sequence is CAWSTRVASSTDTQYF. CDR3 nucleotide sequence: TGTGCCTGGTCTACAAGAGTGGCTTCTAGCACAGATACGCAGTATTTT.

This chain connects TRBV20-1 to TRBJ2-5; the D is unclear. This CDR3 has 11 amino acids. Germline-derived CDR1 and CDR2 are DFQATT and SNEGSKA (reference sequence). Trimming took 3 bases from V and 10 from J, leaving 12 bases between them. CDR3 sequence (DNA): TGCAGTGCTAGCCCCATGGGTGTCCAGTACTTC. This codes for CSASPMGVQYF.

CDR3 in amino acids: CASSFGLLQEAFF. CDR3 nucleotides: TGTGCCAGCAGTTTTGGCCTTCTACAAGAAGCTTTCTTT. The chain is built from TRBV27 and TRBJ1-1; D is undetermined. This CDR3 is 13 amino acids long. Germline CDR1 and CDR2: MNHEY and SMNVEV (reference sequence). The V gene lost 3 bases and the J gene lost 8 bases, with 13 bases spanning the gap.

The chain employs TRBV10-2 and TRBJ2-1; tentative D call: TRBD1 (5 bases). The CDR3 contains 12 residues. V was pared by 8 bases and J by 8 bases, with 13 bases between. CDR1 is WSHSY, CDR2 SAAADI, per germline. CDR3 DNA: TGCGCCAGCGGGGCCGGGTCAGATGAGCAGTTCTTC. Encoded protein: CASGAGSDEQFF.

CDR3 nucleotides: TGTGCCAGCAGTGCAAGAGGAGCTAACTATGGCTACACCTTC. This translates into CASSARGANYGYTF. J is TRBJ1-2 and V is TRBV6-5; no clear D gene. The CDR3 has 14 residues. V shed 5 bases and J shed 0 bases, with 10 bases lying between them. Germline V gives CDR1 MNHEY, CDR2 SVGAGI.

The chain is built from TRBV4-1 and TRBJ1-4, with D possibly TRBD1 on 6 matching bases. CDR3 length: 14 amino acids. V was trimmed by 6 bases and J by 5 bases, leaving 13 bases between them. Germline CDR1 MGHRA, CDR2 YSYEKL. The CDR3 coding sequence is TGCGCCAGCAGTCTACAGGGTTCCAATGAAAAACTGTTTTTT. Protein: CASSLQGSNEKLFF.

This clone has more than one count but fewer than ten. The chain carries TRBV13 and TRBJ2-7; D unresolved. The CDR3 runs to 13 residues. V was cut by 5 bases and J by 7 bases, with 15 bases left in between. From germline, CDR1 is PRHDT and CDR2 FYEKMQ (reference sequence). Here the CDR3 reads CASSPKVGLEQYF. DNA for the CDR3: TGTGCCAGCAGCCCCAAGGTGGGTTTGGAGCAGTACTTC.

The chain couples TRBV7-8 to TRBJ2-5, with TRBD2 identical over 9 bases. The V gene end was trimmed by 6 bases and the J gene end by 5 bases; junction bases not matched to a gene: 13. The CDR3 has 16 amino acids. Germline loops: CDR1 SGHVS, CDR2 FQNEAQ. In nucleotides, the CDR3 is TGTGCCAGCAGGTCCTGGCGGGAGGGCCCCATTGAGACCCAGTACTTC. Translated, it gives CASRSWREGPIETQYF. Full variable domain (remainder filled in from reference TRBV7-8 and TRBJ2-5): GAGVSQSPRYKVAKRGQDVALRCDPISGHVSLFWYQQALGQGPEFLTYFQNEAQLDKSGLPSDRFFAERPEGSVSTLKIQRTQQEDSAVYLCASRSWREGPIETQYFGPGTRLLVL.

The chain has TRBV29-1 and TRBJ1-1, with D uncertain. V lost 7 bases and J 6 bases, leaving 12 bases between the germline ends. Germline V gene lookup returns CDR1 SQVTM and CDR2 ANQGSEA. The CDR3 is made up of 11 amino acids. CDR3 DNA sequence: TGCAGCGCTCTTAAAAGGCCTGAAGCTTTCTTT. Protein sequence: CSALKRPEAFF.

The CDR3 region has the DNA TGCGCCAGCAGGGTCCGACCGAATGAAAAACTGTTTTTT. Its protein is CASRVRPNEKLFF. This rearrangement joins TRBV5-1 to TRBJ1-4; D remains ambiguous. This CDR3 spans 13 amino acids. Germline values: CDR1 SGHRS, CDR2 YFSETQ. The ends were cut back, 5 bases at V and 5 bases at J, with 10 bases in the middle.

This chain joins TRBV7-9 and TRBJ1-1; D unclear. V was shortened by 5 bases and J by 1 base, with 17 bases between the two germline ends. The CDR3 sequence is 16 residues long. Germline assignment: CDR1 SEHNR and CDR2 FQNEAQ (reference sequence). The chain's CDR3 is CASSQVGRAANTEAFF. The CDR3 bases are TGTGCCAGCAGCCAGGTCGGAAGGGCCGCGAACACTGAAGCTTTCTTT.

J is TRBJ2-7 and V is TRBV27; perhaps D is TRBD1 or TRBD2 (5 bases each). Trimming removed 5 bases from V and 8 bases from J, with 19 bases in between. The CDR3 sequence is 14 residues long. In germline, CDR1 is MNHEY, CDR2 SMNVEV (reference sequence). CDR3 residues: CASSPGFRDAKQYF. The CDR3 DNA follows: TGTGCCAGCAGTCCCGGATTCCGGGACGCCAAGCAGTACTTC.

This clone was seen a single time. The rearrangement joins TRBV5-6 to TRBJ1-5; no firm D call. The V gene's germline CDR1 is SGHDT and CDR2 YYEEEE. V was pared by 1 base and J by 0 bases, with 8 bases between. The CDR3 extends over 15 amino acids. This CDR3 reads CASSLWENSNQPQHF. The CDR3 DNA reads TGTGCCAGCAGCTTGTGGGAGAATAGCAATCAGCCCCAGCATTTT.

This chain connects TRBV6-1 to TRBJ1-4, with a weak D call TRBD1 (6 bases). Trimming removed 8 bases at V and 3 bases at J, with 13 bases between. The CDR3 is 14 amino acids. Germline CDR1 is MNHNS and CDR2 is SASEGT. This chain's CDR3 is CASDGDMSNEKLFF. The CDR3 DNA reads TGTGCCAGCGACGGGGACATGTCTAATGAAAAACTGTTTTTT.

The gene calls are TRBV19 and TRBJ2-7, with D perhaps TRBD1 (6 bases). The CDR3 runs 11 residues. The V gene's germline CDR1 is LNHDA and CDR2 SQIVND (reference sequence). V was cut by 6 bases and J by 8 bases, with 11 bases left in between. As DNA, the CDR3 is TGTGCCAGTAGACAGGGAGAAAAGCAGTACTTC. Its translation is CASRQGEKQYF.

The gene calls are TRBV4-1 and TRBJ2-7; D might be TRBD2 (5 bases). The germline V and J ends were trimmed by 2 bases and 4 bases, with 9 bases remaining between them. CDR3 length equals 13 residues. Germline CDR1 reads MGHRA; CDR2 reads YSYEKL. The CDR3 nucleotides read TGCGCCAGCAGCCAACCGGGAAAATACGAGCAGTACTTC. It is translated as CASSQPGKYEQYF.